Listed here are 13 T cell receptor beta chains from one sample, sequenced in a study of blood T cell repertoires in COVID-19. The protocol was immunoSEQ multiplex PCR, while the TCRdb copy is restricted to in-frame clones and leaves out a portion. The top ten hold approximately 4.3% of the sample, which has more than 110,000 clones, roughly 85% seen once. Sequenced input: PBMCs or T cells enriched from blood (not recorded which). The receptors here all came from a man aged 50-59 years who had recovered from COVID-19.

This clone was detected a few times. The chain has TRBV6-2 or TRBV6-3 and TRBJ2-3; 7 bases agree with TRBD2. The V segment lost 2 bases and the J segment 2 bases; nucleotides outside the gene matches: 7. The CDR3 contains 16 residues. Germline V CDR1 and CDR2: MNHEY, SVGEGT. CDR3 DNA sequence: TGTGCCAGCAGTTACGGGGGGAGGGCCCTCACAGATACGCAGTATTTT. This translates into CASSYGGRALTDTQYF.

The CDR3 coding sequence is TGTGCCAGCAGCCGAGGGACAGGGCCAGCAACTAATGAAAAACTGTTTTTT. This gives the protein CASSRGTGPATNEKLFF. The V and J genes are TRBV7-9 and TRBJ1-4, with 9 nucleotides matching TRBD1. The J segment lost 0 bases and the V segment lost 5 bases, leaving 7 bases of the junction unmatched. This CDR3 region has 17 residues. Germline CDR1 and CDR2: SEHNR and FQNEAQ (reference sequence). The full variable domain, its missing parts supplied by reference TRBV7-9 and TRBJ1-4, is DTGVSQNPRHKITKRGQNVTFRCDPISEHNRLYWYRQTLGQGPEFLTYFQNEAQLEKSRLLSDRFSAERPKGSFSTLEIQRTEQGDSAMYLCASSRGTGPATNEKLFFGSGTQLSVL.

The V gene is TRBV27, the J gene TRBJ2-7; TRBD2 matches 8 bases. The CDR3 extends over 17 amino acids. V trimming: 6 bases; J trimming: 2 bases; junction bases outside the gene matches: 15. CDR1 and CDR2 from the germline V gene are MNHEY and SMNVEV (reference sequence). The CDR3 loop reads CASSNYPPAGGAYEQYF. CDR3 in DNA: TGTGCCAGCAGCAACTATCCCCCTGCGGGAGGAGCCTACGAGCAGTACTTC.

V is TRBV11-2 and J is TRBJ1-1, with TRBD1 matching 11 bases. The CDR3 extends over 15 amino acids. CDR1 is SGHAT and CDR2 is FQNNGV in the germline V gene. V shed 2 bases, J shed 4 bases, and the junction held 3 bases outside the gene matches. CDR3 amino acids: CASSLLDRGRTEAFF. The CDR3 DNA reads TGTGCCAGCAGCTTATTGGACAGGGGGCGCACTGAAGCTTTCTTT.

CDR3 loop: CASSNRLDYGYTF. Written as DNA, the CDR3 is TGTGCCAGCAGTAACAGGCTCGACTATGGCTACACCTTC. V is TRBV28 and J is TRBJ1-2, with a tentative D call TRBD1 (5 bases). Trimming took off 5 bases at V and 3 bases at J, with 10 bases between the two ends. Germline-derived CDR1 and CDR2 are MDHEN and SYDVKM. This CDR3 is built from 13 residues.

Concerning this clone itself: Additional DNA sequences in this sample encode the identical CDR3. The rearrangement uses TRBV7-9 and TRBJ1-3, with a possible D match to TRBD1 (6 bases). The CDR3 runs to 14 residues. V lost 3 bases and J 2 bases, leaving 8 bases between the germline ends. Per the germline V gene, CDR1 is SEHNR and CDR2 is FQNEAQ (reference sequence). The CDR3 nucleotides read TGTGCCAGCAGCTTGCCAGGGGCTGGAAACACCATATATTTT. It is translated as CASSLPGAGNTIYF.

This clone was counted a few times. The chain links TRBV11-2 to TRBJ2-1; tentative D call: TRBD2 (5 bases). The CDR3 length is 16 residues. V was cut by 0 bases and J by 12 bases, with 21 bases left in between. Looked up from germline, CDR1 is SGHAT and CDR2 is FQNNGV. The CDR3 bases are TGTGCCAGCAGCTTAGAAGTTGATGGCCTAGCTTTTTCGCAGTTCTTC. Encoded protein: CASSLEVDGLAFSQFF.

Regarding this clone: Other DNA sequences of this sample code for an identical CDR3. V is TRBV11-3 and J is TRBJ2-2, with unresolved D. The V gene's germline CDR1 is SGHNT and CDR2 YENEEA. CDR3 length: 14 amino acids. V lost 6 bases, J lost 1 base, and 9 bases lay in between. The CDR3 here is CASSPRGNTGELFF. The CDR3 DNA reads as TGTGCCAGCAGTCCTCGAGGGAACACCGGGGAGCTGTTTTTT.

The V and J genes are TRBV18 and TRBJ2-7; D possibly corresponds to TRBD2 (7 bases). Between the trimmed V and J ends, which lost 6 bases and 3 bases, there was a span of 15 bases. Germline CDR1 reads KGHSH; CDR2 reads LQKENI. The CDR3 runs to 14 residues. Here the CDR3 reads CASSLGGGSYEQYF. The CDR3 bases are TGTGCCAGCTCTCTTGGGGGCGGGAGCTACGAGCAGTACTTC.

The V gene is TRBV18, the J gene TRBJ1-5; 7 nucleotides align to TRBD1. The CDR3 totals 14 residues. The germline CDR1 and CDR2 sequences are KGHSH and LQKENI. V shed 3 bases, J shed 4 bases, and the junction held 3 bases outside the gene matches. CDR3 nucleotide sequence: TGTGCCAGCTCACCCGGACAGGAAAATCAGCCCCAGCATTTT. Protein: CASSPGQENQPQHF.

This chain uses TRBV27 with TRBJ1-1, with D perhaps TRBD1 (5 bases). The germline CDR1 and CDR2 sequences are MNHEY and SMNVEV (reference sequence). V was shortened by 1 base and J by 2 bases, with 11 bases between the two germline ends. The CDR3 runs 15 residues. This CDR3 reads CASSLLGPENTEAFF. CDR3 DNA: TGTGCCAGCAGTTTATTGGGGCCGGAAAACACTGAAGCTTTCTTT.

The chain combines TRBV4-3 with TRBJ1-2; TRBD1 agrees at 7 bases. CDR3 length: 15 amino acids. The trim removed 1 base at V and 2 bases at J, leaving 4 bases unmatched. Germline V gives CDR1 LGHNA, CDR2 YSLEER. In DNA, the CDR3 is TGCGCCAGCAGCCAAGGCAGCAGGGGGAACTATGGCTACACCTTC. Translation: CASSQGSRGNYGYTF.

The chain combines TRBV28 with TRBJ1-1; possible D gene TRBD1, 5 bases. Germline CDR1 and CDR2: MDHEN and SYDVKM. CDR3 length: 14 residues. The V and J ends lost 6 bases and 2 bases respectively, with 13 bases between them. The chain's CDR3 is CASSFRVRNTEAFF. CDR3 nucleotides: TGTGCCAGCAGCTTCAGGGTCAGAAACACTGAAGCTTTCTTT.